This entry features one TCR beta chain sequence. This CDR3 comprises 19 residues. V shed 2 bases and J shed 2 bases, with 23 bases lying between them. The germline V gene has CDR1 LGHNA and CDR2 YSLEER. In the original processing: Estimated nucleated cell counts came from reference gene primer amplification. Sequencing was performed with immunoSEQ multiplex PCR; in TCRdb, only in-frame clones are kept and a portion is missing. That table is the source of V, J and clone size, and D and trimming were worked out from the DNA. Of about 160,000 clones listed, approximately 86% were seen once; the top ten hold roughly 3%. This entry comes from a study of blood T cell repertoires in COVID-19. Across the study: Collection of acute and convalescent COVID-19 samples took place in the United States, Italy and Spain. T cells, B-cell-depleted T cells, or PBMCs provided the cDNA or gDNA that served as material.

The sequence was collected from a man aged 65 to 79 with acute or convalescent COVID-19. The sample was peripheral blood. The rearrangement joins TRBV4-3 to TRBJ2-3; weak D call: TRBD2 (6 bases). In DNA form, the CDR3 reads TGCGCCAGCAGCCAATTCCGGAGCGGTGCTAGCGCCGACACAGATACGCAGTATTTT. Protein: CASSQFRSGASADTDTQYF.